The source of this T cell receptor beta chain is a study of blood T cell repertoires in COVID-19. Study-wide background: The analysed material was cDNA or gDNA that came from T cells, B-cell-depleted T cells, or PBMCs.

With V trimmed by 5 bases and J by 9 bases, 4 bases remained unmatched. The CDR3 covers 14 residues. Germline values: CDR1 SGHAT, CDR2 FQNNGV. Method: immunoSEQ multiplex PCR; TCRdb's copy keeps in-frame clones and lacks some. The sample has fewer than 500,000 clones; about nine tenths are singletons. Sample: PBMCs or T cells enriched from blood (not recorded which). The clonotype originates from a woman aged 18-29 years who had recovered from COVID-19. This chain joins TRBV11-2 and TRBJ2-3, with TRBD2 matching 14 bases. CDR3: CASSDRTSGGTQYF. DNA of the CDR3: TGTGCCAGCAGCGATCGGACTAGCGGGGGGACGCAGTATTTT.